The 26 T cell receptor beta chains in this list originate from one sample, sequenced in a study of blood T cell repertoires in COVID-19. Libraries were prepared by immunoSEQ multiplex PCR; TCRdb keeps only in-frame clonotypes and omits some of them. The data hold approximately 670,000 clones, with about 87% observed a single time. The sample consisted of peripheral blood. These receptors originate from a woman aged 18-29 years with acute or convalescent COVID-19.

DNA for the CDR3: TGTGCCTGGAGTGTATGGGGCAGGGGGCAGCCCCAGCATTTT. The encoded protein is CAWSVWGRGQPQHF. The chain links TRBV30 to TRBJ1-5; 7 bases align to TRBD1. Trimming cost V 0 bases and J 7 bases; bases outside gene matches: 6. Looked up from germline, CDR1 is GTSNPN and CDR2 is SVGIG (reference sequence). The CDR3 is made up of 14 amino acids.

J is TRBJ1-5 and V is TRBV4-1, with TRBD1 as a possible D gene (6 bases). This CDR3 has 16 amino acids. The V and J ends lost 0 bases and 6 bases respectively, with 15 bases between them. CDR1 MGHRA and CDR2 YSYEKL come from the germline V gene. The CDR3 DNA is TGCGCCAGCAGCCAAGATGGGGGGGCAGGTGGTCAGCCCCAGCATTTT. The encoded protein is CASSQDGGAGGQPQHF.

The chain has TRBV27 and TRBJ2-2, with a tentative D call TRBD2 (6 bases). The germline CDR1 and CDR2 sequences are MNHEY and SMNVEV (reference sequence). The CDR3 runs 12 residues. With 10 bases removed from V and 6 bases from J, the gap between germline ends came to 12 bases. The chain's CDR3 is CATAGGAGELFF. CDR3 DNA: TGTGCCACCGCTGGAGGGGCCGGGGAGCTGTTTTTT.

The CDR3 here is CASSASARSGGNYNEQFF. DNA for the CDR3: TGTGCCAGTAGTGCGTCGGCGCGTAGCGGGGGGAATTACAATGAGCAGTTCTTC. The V call is TRBV19, the J call TRBJ2-1; TRBD2 matches 10 bases. Germline V CDR1 and CDR2: LNHDA, SQIVND (reference sequence). This CDR3 contains 18 residues. Trimming cost V 5 bases and J 4 bases; bases outside gene matches: 14.

This chain uses TRBV19 with TRBJ2-4, with 8 bases identical to TRBD1. This CDR3 has 14 residues. CDR1 is LNHDA and CDR2 is SQIVND in the germline V gene (reference sequence). V dropped 6 bases and J dropped 7; count of bases not matched to a gene: 8. CDR3 coding DNA: TGTGCCAGTAGCCTGACAGGGGAAGGGAACATTCAGTACTTC. Translated, it gives CASSLTGEGNIQYF.

V is TRBV7-9 and J is TRBJ1-3; 7 bases agree with TRBD1. Germline CDR1 reads SEHNR; CDR2 reads FQNEAQ (reference sequence). The CDR3 has 18 amino acids. After removal of 0 bases from V and 4 bases from J, the junction contained 12 bases not matched to a gene. CDR3 sequence (DNA): TGTGCCAGCAGCTTAGCGGTGCTAACAGGGGTTGGCGGAAACACCATATATTTT. This encodes CASSLAVLTGVGGNTIYF.

The V gene is TRBV18, the J gene TRBJ1-3; 7 bases are a match to TRBD1. The ends lost 3 bases at V and 4 bases at J; junction bases unmatched: 12. Germline V gives CDR1 KGHSH, CDR2 LQKENI. The CDR3 sequence is 17 residues long. In DNA form, the CDR3 reads TGTGCCAGCTCACCGTTCGGACAGGCCATGGGGGGAAACACCATATATTTT. Protein sequence: CASSPFGQAMGGNTIYF.

The chain combines TRBV4-1 with TRBJ1-2; D is perhaps TRBD1 (6 bases). This CDR3 is built from 18 residues. CDR1 is MGHRA, CDR2 YSYEKL, per germline. V dropped 0 bases and J dropped 0 bases, with 17 bases sitting between them. The CDR3 spells CASSQEAGAPTSNYGYTF. The CDR3 DNA follows: TGCGCCAGCAGCCAAGAGGCGGGGGCTCCGACCTCTAACTATGGCTACACCTTC.

The chain employs TRBV27 and TRBJ1-1; TRBD1 might be the D (5 bases). Trimming took 7 bases from V and 4 from J, leaving 16 bases between them. The CDR3 consists of 14 residues. Germline assignment: CDR1 MNHEY and CDR2 SMNVEV (reference sequence). In DNA, the CDR3 is TGTGCCAGCACTCCTTTTTGGGGGGGCACTGAAGCTTTCTTT. This encodes CASTPFWGGTEAFF.

CDR3 in amino acids: CASSHGQGYEQFF. Written as DNA, the CDR3 is TGTGCCAGCAGCCATGGACAGGGGTATGAGCAGTTCTTC. The chain combines TRBV3-1 (or the pseudogene TRBV3-2) with TRBJ2-1; 9 bases align to TRBD1. Germline CDR1 LGHDT, CDR2 YNNKEL (reference sequence). The CDR3 has 13 amino acids. Unmatched junction bases numbered 2, after V lost 3 bases and J lost 8 bases.

V and J are TRBV6-1 and TRBJ1-1; D perhaps matches TRBD1 (5 bases). Trimming stripped 2 bases from V and 7 bases from J, with 17 bases between. The CDR3 has 15 residues. Germline loops: CDR1 MNHNS, CDR2 SASEGT. The CDR3 DNA follows: TGTGCCAGCAGTGAATACGGGGGGGACTCGAGTGAAGCTTTCTTT. This gives the protein CASSEYGGDSSEAFF.

This clone was observed once. This chain joins TRBV4-3 and TRBJ2-7; 7 bases line up with TRBD1. The germline gives CDR1 LGHNA, CDR2 YSLEER. The ends lost 2 bases at V and 6 bases at J; junction bases unmatched: 10. The CDR3 covers 15 residues. As DNA, the CDR3 is TGCGCCAGCAGCCAATATCTCGGACAGGCCGGCGAGCAGTACTTC. It yields the protein CASSQYLGQAGEQYF.

This clone turned up a few times. J is TRBJ1-1 and V is TRBV9, with unresolved D. The CDR3 has 13 amino acids. The germline gives CDR1 SGDLS, CDR2 YYNGEE. Trimming stripped 4 bases from V and 1 base from J, with 8 bases between. CDR3: CASSSRGNTEAFF. CDR3 coding DNA: TGTGCCAGCAGCTCGCGCGGGAACACTGAAGCTTTCTTT. The complete variable domain, with remaining parts taken from reference TRBV9 and TRBJ1-1, reads DSGVTQTPKHLITATGQRVTLRCSPRSGDLSVYWYQQSLDQGLQFLIQYYNGEERAKGNILERFSAQQFPDLHSELNLSSLELGDSALYFCASSSRGNTEAFFGQGTRLTVV.

The sample holds one count of this clone. The J gene is TRBJ1-2, the V gene TRBV10-3, with D perhaps matching TRBD1 (6 bases). CDR1 and CDR2 (germline): ENHRY, SYGVKD. V lost 8 bases, J lost 4 bases, and 17 bases lay in between. The length of the CDR3 is 14 residues. CDR3 in amino acids: CAIGGQPGLYGYTF. The CDR3 DNA sequence: TGTGCCATCGGCGGACAGCCCGGGCTCTATGGCTACACCTTC.

The chain employs TRBV4-1 and TRBJ2-7, with 8 bases aligning to TRBD1. From germline, CDR1 is MGHRA and CDR2 YSYEKL. After removal of 1 base from V and 0 bases from J, the junction contained 5 bases not matched to a gene. The CDR3 covers 16 residues. CDR3 coding DNA: TGCGCCAGCAGCCAAGGAAGGACAGGGCCCTCCTACGAGCAGTACTTC. Its protein product is CASSQGRTGPSYEQYF.

The chain links TRBV20-1 to TRBJ2-1; D is unclear. The CDR3 extends over 11 amino acids. The germline gives CDR1 DFQATT, CDR2 SNEGSKA (reference sequence). The CDR3 sequence is CGSILDNEQFF. Written as DNA, the CDR3 is TGCGGTAGTATCCTGGACAATGAGCAGTTCTTC.

The chain employs TRBV7-5 and TRBJ2-1; the listed D gene, TRBD1, was not tested against the DNA. TRBV7-5 is flagged as a pseudogene. CDR3 length equals 15 residues. CDR3 nucleotide sequence: TGTGCCAGAAGCCTACGGGACAGGGCTGACAATGAGCAGTTCTTC. Residues: CARSLRDRADNEQFF.

The V call is TRBV5-1, the J call TRBJ1-6, with D possibly TRBD1 on 6 matching bases. Germline lookup yields CDR1 SGHRS and CDR2 YFSETQ. The CDR3 has 12 amino acids. Trimming left V 8 bases short and J 9 bases short, with 12 bases between. In nucleotides, the CDR3 is TGCGCCAGGCGAGGGGGGGGTTCACCCCTCCACTTT. Translating gives CARRGGGSPLHF.

The gene calls are TRBV25-1 and TRBJ2-1, with 11 bases fitting TRBD1. The V segment lost 3 bases and the J segment 5 bases; nucleotides outside the gene matches: 9. This CDR3 has 17 amino acids. Germline CDR1 reads MGHDK; CDR2 reads SYGVNS. In DNA form, the CDR3 reads TGTGCCAGCAGTGACTCCTTCGGACAGGGGGCCCACAATGAGCAGTTCTTC. It is translated as CASSDSFGQGAHNEQFF.

V gene TRBV6-4 combines with J gene TRBJ1-2, with a weak D call TRBD1 (5 bases). Germline CDR1 and CDR2: MRHNA and SNTAGT. Trimming took off 4 bases at V and 3 bases at J, with 15 bases between the two ends. This CDR3 contains 15 residues. The CDR3 loop reads CASSVPDMDHYGYTF. The CDR3 DNA reads TGTGCCAGCAGTGTTCCGGACATGGACCACTATGGCTACACCTTC.

This clone was seen just once. This rearrangement joins TRBV9 to TRBJ2-7; D uncertain. Per germline, CDR1 SGDLS and CDR2 YYNGEE. The CDR3 extends over 15 amino acids. V gave up 0 bases and J gave up 1 base, with 11 bases separating them. DNA for the CDR3: TGTGCCAGCAGCGTAGCCTCTTCGACATCCTACGAGCAGTACTTC. Translating gives CASSVASSTSYEQYF. Drawing the rest from reference TRBV9 and TRBJ2-7, the complete variable domain is DSGVTQTPKHLITATGQRVTLRCSPRSGDLSVYWYQQSLDQGLQFLIQYYNGEERAKGNILERFSAQQFPDLHSELNLSSLELGDSALYFCASSVASSTSYEQYFGPGTRLTVT.

This rearrangement joins TRBV6-6 to TRBJ2-3; 10 bases are a match to TRBD2. The V gene's germline CDR1 is MNHNY and CDR2 SVGAGI (reference sequence). This CDR3 region has 13 residues. V lost 8 bases and J lost 1; bases outside the gene matches: 0. CDR3 bases: TGTGCCAGCGGGACTAGCGGCACAGATACGCAGTATTTT. Residues: CASGTSGTDTQYF.

The chain uses TRBV6-5 and TRBJ1-2, with 7 positions matching TRBD1. The length of the CDR3 is 13 residues. Germline CDR1 reads MNHEY; CDR2 reads SVGAGI. Germline trimming cut 7 bases from V and 3 bases from J; bases unmatched to any gene: 5. CDR3 sequence: CASNKGQDYGYTF. Written as DNA, the CDR3 is TGTGCCAGCAACAAAGGACAGGACTATGGCTACACCTTC.

V usage is TRBV28 and J usage is TRBJ2-3, with 9 positions matching TRBD2. The CDR3 runs to 16 residues. CDR1 is MDHEN, CDR2 SYDVKM, per germline. The V gene end was trimmed by 4 bases and the J gene end by 3 bases; junction bases not matched to a gene: 8. CDR3 coding DNA: TGTGCCAGCAGTTCCCCCCAGGCGGGGGGGACAGATACGCAGTATTTT. Translation: CASSSPQAGGTDTQYF. Full variable domain (rest looked up from reference TRBV28 and TRBJ2-3): DVKVTQSSRYLVKRTGEKVFLECVQDMDHENMFWYRQDPGLGLRLIYFSYDVKMKEKGDIPEGYSVSREKKERFSLILESASTNQTSMYLCASSSPQAGGTDTQYFGPGTRLTVL.

The CDR3 sequence is CASSLRRVGLPTDTQYF. In DNA form, the CDR3 reads TGCGCCAGCAGCTTGCGGCGGGTCGGACTGCCCACAGATACGCAGTATTTT. V and J are TRBV5-1 and TRBJ2-3, with D tentatively TRBD2 (5 bases). The germline gives CDR1 SGHRS, CDR2 YFSETQ. This CDR3 is 17 amino acids long. V lost 1 base, J lost 2 bases, and 17 bases lay in between.

This chain connects TRBV6-5 to TRBJ2-1, with D perhaps matching TRBD2 (6 bases). Germline V lookup: CDR1 MNHEY, CDR2 SVGAGI. V was pared by 6 bases and J by 6 bases, with 18 bases between. The length of the CDR3 is 15 residues. Here the CDR3 DNA reads TGTGCCAGCAGCCGGATCGGGCGGGATCGCAATGAGCAGTTCTTC. It specifies CASSRIGRDRNEQFF.